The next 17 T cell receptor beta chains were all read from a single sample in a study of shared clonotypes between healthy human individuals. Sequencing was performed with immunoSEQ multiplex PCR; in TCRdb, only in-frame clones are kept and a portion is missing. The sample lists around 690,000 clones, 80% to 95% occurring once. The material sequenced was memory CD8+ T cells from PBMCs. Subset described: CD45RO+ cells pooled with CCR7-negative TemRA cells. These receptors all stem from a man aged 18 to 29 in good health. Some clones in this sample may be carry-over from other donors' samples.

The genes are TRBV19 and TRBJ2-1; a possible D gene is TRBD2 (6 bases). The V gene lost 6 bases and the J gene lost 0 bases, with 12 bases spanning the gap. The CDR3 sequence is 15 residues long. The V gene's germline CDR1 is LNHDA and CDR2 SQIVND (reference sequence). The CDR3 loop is CASSPRRDSYNEQFF. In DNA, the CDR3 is TGTGCCAGTAGCCCAAGGCGGGACTCCTACAATGAGCAGTTCTTC.

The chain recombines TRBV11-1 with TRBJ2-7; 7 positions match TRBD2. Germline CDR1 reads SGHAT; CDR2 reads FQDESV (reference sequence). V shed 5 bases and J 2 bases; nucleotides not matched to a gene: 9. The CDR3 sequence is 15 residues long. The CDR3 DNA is TGTGCCAGCAGCCGAAGCGGGACGGCTCCCTACGAGCAGTACTTC. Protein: CASSRSGTAPYEQYF.

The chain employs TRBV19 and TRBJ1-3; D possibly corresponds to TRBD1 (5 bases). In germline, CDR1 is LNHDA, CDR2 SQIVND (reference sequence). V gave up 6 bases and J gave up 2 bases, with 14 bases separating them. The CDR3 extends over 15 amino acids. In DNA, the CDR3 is TGTGCCAGTAGCACCTTGGACATACCTGGAAACACCATATATTTT. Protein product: CASSTLDIPGNTIYF.

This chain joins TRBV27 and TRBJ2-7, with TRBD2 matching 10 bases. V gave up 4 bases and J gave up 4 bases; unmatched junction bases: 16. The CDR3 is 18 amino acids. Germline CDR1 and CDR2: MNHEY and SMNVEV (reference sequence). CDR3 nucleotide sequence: TGTGCCAGCAGTTCCCTAGCGGGAGTTTTTCGGTCCCCATACGAGCAGTACTTC. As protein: CASSSLAGVFRSPYEQYF.

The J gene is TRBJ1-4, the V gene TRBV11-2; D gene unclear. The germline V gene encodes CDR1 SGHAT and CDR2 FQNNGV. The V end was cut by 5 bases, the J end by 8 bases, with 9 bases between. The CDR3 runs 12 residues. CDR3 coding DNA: TGTGCCAGCAGCGTATTTAGGGAAAAACTGTTTTTT. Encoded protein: CASSVFREKLFF.

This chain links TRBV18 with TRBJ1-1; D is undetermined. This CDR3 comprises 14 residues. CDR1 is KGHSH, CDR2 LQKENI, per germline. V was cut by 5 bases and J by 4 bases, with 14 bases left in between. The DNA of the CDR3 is TGTGCCAGCTCATCCTACAGCAATCTCACTGAAGCTTTCTTT. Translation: CASSSYSNLTEAFF.

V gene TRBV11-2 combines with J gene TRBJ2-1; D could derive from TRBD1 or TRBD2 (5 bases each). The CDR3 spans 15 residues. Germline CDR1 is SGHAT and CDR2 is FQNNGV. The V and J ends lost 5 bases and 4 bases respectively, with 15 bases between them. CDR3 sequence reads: CASSLGTTVYNEQFF. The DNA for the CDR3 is TGTGCCAGCAGCCTCGGGACCACCGTGTACAATGAGCAGTTCTTC.

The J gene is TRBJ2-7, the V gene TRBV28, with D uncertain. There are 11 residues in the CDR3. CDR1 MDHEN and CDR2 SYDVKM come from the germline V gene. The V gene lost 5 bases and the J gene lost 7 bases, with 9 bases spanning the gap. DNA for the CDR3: TGTGCCAGCAGTCCAAGCTCGGAGCAGTACTTC. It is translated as CASSPSSEQYF.

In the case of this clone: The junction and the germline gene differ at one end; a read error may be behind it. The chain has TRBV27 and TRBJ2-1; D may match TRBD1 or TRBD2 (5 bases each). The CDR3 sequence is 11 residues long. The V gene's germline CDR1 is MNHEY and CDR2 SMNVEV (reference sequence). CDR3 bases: TGTGCCAGCCTATCCGGGACCCAGGAGCTCTTC. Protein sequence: CASLSGTQELF.

The CDR3 sequence is CASSLGMGVYEQYF. Written as DNA, the CDR3 is TGTGCCAGCAGCTTAGGGATGGGGGTTTACGAGCAGTACTTC. This chain uses TRBV7-9 with TRBJ2-7; either TRBD1 or TRBD2 may supply D (5 bases each). Trimming shortened V by 1 base and J by 4 bases, and 11 bases separated the two germline ends. This CDR3 is built from 14 residues. The germline CDR1 and CDR2 sequences are SEHNR and FQNEAQ (reference sequence).

CDR3 coding DNA: TGTGCCAGCAGCGTTCGACCTGGTGGGAATCAGCCCCAGCATTTT. The encoded protein is CASSVRPGGNQPQHF. The chain has TRBV7-8 and TRBJ1-5, with unresolved D. Germline loops: CDR1 SGHVS, CDR2 FQNEAQ. Deletions cut 5 bases from V and 4 bases from J, with 15 bases between. The CDR3 extends over 15 amino acids.

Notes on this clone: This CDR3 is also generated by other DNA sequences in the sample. The CDR3 DNA reads TGTGCCAGCAGCTTAGGGTGGACTAGCAACAATGAGCAGTTCTTC. This translates into CASSLGWTSNNEQFF. The chain uses TRBV7-6 and TRBJ2-1, with TRBD2 matching 8 bases. With 1 base clipped from V and 5 bases from J, the junction kept 4 bases outside the gene matches. Germline V gives CDR1 SGHVS, CDR2 FNYEAQ. The CDR3 extends over 15 amino acids.

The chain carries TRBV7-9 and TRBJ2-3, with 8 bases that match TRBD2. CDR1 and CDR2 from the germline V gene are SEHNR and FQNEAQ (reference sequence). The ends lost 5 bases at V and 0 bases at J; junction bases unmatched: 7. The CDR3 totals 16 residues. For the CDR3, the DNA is TGTGCCAGCAGCCCAAGAGCGGGGGCGAGCACAGATACGCAGTATTTT. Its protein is CASSPRAGASTDTQYF. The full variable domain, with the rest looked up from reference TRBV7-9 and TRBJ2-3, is DTGVSQNPRHKITKRGQNVTFRCDPISEHNRLYWYRQTLGQGPEFLTYFQNEAQLEKSRLLSDRFSAERPKGSFSTLEIQRTEQGDSAMYLCASSPRAGASTDTQYFGPGTRLTVL.

In nucleotides, the CDR3 is TGTGCCAGCAGCCCCCCCCTGACAGGACAACCCCAGCATTTT. Translating gives CASSPPLTGQPQHF. The chain couples TRBV28 to TRBJ1-5; a weak D match, TRBD1 (6 bases). The CDR3 contains 14 residues. V lost 6 bases to trimming and J lost 10 bases, with 19 bases between them. Per germline, CDR1 MDHEN and CDR2 SYDVKM.

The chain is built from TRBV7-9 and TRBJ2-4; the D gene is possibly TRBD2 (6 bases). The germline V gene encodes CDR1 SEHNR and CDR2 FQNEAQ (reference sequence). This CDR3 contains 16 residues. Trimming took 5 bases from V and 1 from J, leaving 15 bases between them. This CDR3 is CASSQLEGLAKNIQYF. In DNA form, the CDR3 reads TGTGCCAGCAGCCAGCTGGAGGGGCTTGCCAAAAACATTCAGTACTTC. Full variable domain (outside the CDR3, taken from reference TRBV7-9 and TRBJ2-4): DTGVSQNPRHKITKRGQNVTFRCDPISEHNRLYWYRQTLGQGPEFLTYFQNEAQLEKSRLLSDRFSAERPKGSFSTLEIQRTEQGDSAMYLCASSQLEGLAKNIQYFGAGTRLSVL.

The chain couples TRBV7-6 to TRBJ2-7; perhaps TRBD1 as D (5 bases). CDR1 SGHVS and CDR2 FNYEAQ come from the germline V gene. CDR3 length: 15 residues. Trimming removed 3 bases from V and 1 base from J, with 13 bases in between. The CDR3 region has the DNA TGTGCCAGCAGCTTCGGCGACAGAGTTTCCTACGAGCAGTACTTC. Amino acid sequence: CASSFGDRVSYEQYF.

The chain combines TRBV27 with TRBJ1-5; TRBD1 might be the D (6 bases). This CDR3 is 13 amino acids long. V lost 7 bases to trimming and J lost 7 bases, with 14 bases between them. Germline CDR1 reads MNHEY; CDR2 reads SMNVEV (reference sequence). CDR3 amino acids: CASNPTGPQPQHF. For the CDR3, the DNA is TGTGCCAGCAATCCGACAGGCCCCCAGCCCCAGCATTTT.